This TCR beta chain came from a study of blood T cells in healthy people across ages (dated by TCRdb to about 2015). Concerning the study at large: In model experiments, template switching captured roughly one uniquely barcoded TCR beta cDNA molecule for every two T cells. Four age groups were formed from the donors: young (average about 16 years), middle-aged (around 40), aged (roughly 59) and long-lived (around 82). Using the same blood draw, the study looked at two additional independent replicas of 1 million unique cDNA reads for two donors, one aged 18 to 29 and the other aged 80 or older. To avoid experimental bias, donors of different ages were distributed randomly across sequencing lanes. Using deep sequencing normalized with unique cDNA molecular identifiers, the study measured how TCR beta repertoire diversity changes with age.

On the study overall, not on this receptor specifically: Bulk unsorted PBMC profiling prevented conclusive comparison of naive and antigen-experienced compartments. Donor CMV infection status was unknown, potentially confounding age-related changes in expanded clonotypes. Observed TCR beta diversity per million T cells fell roughly linearly with age, and a significant reduction was already apparent by age roughly 40. Compared with the aged group, the long-lived group had more naive CD4+ T cells, fewer expanded clones and increased TCR diversity, suggesting age selection. Estimates of total diversity based on one million sequenced T cells were considered lower bounds and underestimates. The percentage of naive T cells measured by flow cytometry correlated strongly with observed TCR beta diversity.

Points on this clonotype: The antigen it recognizes is unknown. Per-base quality was not reported, and no clone a single base away is much larger than it.

The donors were 40 or so Caucasian individuals from Russia, aged 6 to 90 years, who were systemically healthy. About 9.8 milliliters of peripheral blood were drawn from each donor into EDTA-treated Vacutainer tubes. Ficoll-Paque density-gradient centrifugation was used to isolate PBMCs, with at least 7 million per sample. Trizol reagent was used to extract total RNA from PBMCs, with at least 5.5 micrograms per sample. For every donor, an aliquot of PBMCs went through flow cytometry to measure the percentages of naive CD45RAhigh/CD27high T cells. Preparation of the library involved 5' RACE. The sequencing machine was an Illumina HiSeq 2500. A second about 7 to 12 cycle PCR used a sample-barcoded 5' primer and a J-beta primer mix. A template-switch 5' adaptor carrying 12 random nucleotides introduced a unique molecular identifier onto each TCR beta cDNA molecule. At least 2.5 million CDR3-containing paired-end reads were obtained from each sample. The Mint cDNA synthesis kit, primed by a TRBC-specific oligonucleotide, was used to synthesize first-strand cDNA from all RNA. All cDNA was treated with uracil-DNA glycosylase and then went through a first 18-cycle PCR with the universal primers M1SS and BC2_uni_R. As for the authors' bioinformatics: For normalization, 1 million high-quality reads, each with a distinct molecular identifier, were randomly selected from each sample. Instead of being binned into consensus sequences, reads with shared molecular identifiers were discarded. CDR3 identification, clonotype clustering and error correction used MiTCR with a Q25 quality threshold and the strictest error-elimination algorithm. A nonparametric unseen species model with Euler transformation was used to estimate lower-bound total TCR beta diversity. TCRdb reran the public reads through fastp at Q25 and MiXCR, keeping productive beta chains. Every CDR3 protein is listed once, alongside the most common genes and DNA of its rows. Here the V and J calls rest on TCRdb's processing, not on the authors' analysis. The table for this sample lists about 830,000 distinct CDR3 sequences; roughly 60% of them were counted only once. Together, the top ten hold around a quarter of the sample.

V is pared back by 0 bases and J by 6 bases, with 7 bases lying between the germline termini. Including cysteine and phenylalanine, the CDR3 has 14 amino acids. CDR3 DNA only is kept here, 42 bases in frame from base 1. CDR1 and CDR2 are drawn from the germline V gene: SGDLS, YYNGEE. The sample consisted of blood. This TCR was sampled from a man in his thirties or forties in good health. The chain is made from TRBV9 and TRBJ1-6, with the D segment identity uncertain. CDR3 protein: CASSVGIPNSPLHF. The DNA is as follows: TGTGCCAGCAGCGTAGGCATTCCTAATTCACCCCTCCACTTT.